These 3 T cell receptor beta chains originate from one sample sequenced in a study of identical twins. TCRdb passed the 5' RACE reads through MiXCR, listing each CDR3 protein once. The sample has approximately 700,000 distinct CDR3 sequences, around 6.1% seen once. Sequences were obtained from naive T cells sorted from blood. The source is a man between 18 and 29 years old in good health.

This chain joins TRBV6-2 or TRBV6-3 and TRBJ2-5, with TRBD1 as a possible D gene (6 bases). CDR1 and CDR2 from the germline V gene are MNHEY and SVGEGT. This CDR3 region has 19 residues. V was pared by 5 bases and J by 2 bases, with 27 bases between. The CDR3 bases are TGTGCCAGCAGTCCCCCCAGGGGCCAGGTAGCCCGGAAACAAGAGACCCAGTACTTC. Amino acid sequence: CASSPPRGQVARKQETQYF.

This clonotype was picked up many times. The chain carries TRBV20-1 and TRBJ2-5; 7 nucleotides line up with TRBD2. V shed 6 bases and J 0 bases; nucleotides not matched to a gene: 10. CDR1 and CDR2 from the germline V gene are DFQATT and SNEGSKA (reference sequence). The CDR3 contains 15 residues. Written as DNA, the CDR3 is TGCAGTGCGAGCTCTAGCGGTCCATACCAAGAGACCCAGTACTTC. Encoded protein: CSASSSGPYQETQYF.

Only a few counts were recorded for this clonotype. The rearrangement joins TRBV7-2 to TRBJ2-7; tentatively, D is TRBD1 (5 bases). Germline V CDR1 and CDR2: SGHTA, FQGNSA. Trimming shortened V by 5 bases and J by 3 bases, and 14 bases separated the two germline ends. The CDR3 loop spans 14 amino acids. Here the CDR3 reads CASSPPGRVYEQYF. In DNA, the CDR3 is TGTGCCAGCAGCCCGCCGGGCAGGGTCTACGAGCAGTACTTC.